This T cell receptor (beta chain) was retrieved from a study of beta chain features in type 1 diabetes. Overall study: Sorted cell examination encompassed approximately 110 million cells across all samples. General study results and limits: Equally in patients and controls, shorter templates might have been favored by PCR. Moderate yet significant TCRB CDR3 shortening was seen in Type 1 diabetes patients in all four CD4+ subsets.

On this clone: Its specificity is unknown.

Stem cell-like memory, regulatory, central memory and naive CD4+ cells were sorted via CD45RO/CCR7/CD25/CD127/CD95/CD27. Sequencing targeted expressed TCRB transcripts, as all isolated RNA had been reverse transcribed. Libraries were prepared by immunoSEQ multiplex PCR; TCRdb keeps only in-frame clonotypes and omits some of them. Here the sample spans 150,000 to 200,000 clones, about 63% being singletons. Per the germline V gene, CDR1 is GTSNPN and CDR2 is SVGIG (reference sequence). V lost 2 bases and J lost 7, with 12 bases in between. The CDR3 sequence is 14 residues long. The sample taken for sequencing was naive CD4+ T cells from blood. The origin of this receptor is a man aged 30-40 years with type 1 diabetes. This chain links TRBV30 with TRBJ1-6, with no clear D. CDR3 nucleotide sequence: TGTGCCTGGAGTCGAGAGACGGGGAATTCACCCCTCCACTTT. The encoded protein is CAWSRETGNSPLHF.